This T cell receptor (beta chain) was documented in a study of T-cell memory formation after mild COVID-19. Study-wide findings and caveats: Clones that got smaller from day 15 to 85 had even CD4/CD8, while clones growing later tipped toward CD4+.

Amplification by 5'RACE using constant-segment primers produced TCR alpha and TCR beta cDNA libraries that carried sample barcodes and UMIs. TCRdb independently ran MiXCR on the 5' RACE reads; one entry per CDR3 protein. The table lists about 340,000 distinct CDR3 sequences, less than 25% of them singletons. The CDR3 totals 13 residues. V lost 7 bases, J lost 11 bases, and 20 bases lay in between. Concerning this clonotype: Its antigen is currently unknown.

This clonotype originated in a man aged 18 to 29 who had mild COVID-19 (a few samples of this study predate the infection). Cell type and time point are not known. Sequenced sample: PBMCs or a T cell subset sorted from them (not recorded which). V usage is TRBV12-3 or TRBV12-4 and J usage is TRBJ1-1; D gene uncertain. The CDR3 bases are TGTGCCAGCACCTACTTTCCGAGCCCTGGGGCTTTCTTT. Translating it yields CASTYFPSPGAFF.